Shown below are 15 T cell receptor beta chains from a single sample sequenced in a study of cytomegalovirus exposure and HLA in healthy donors. The primer mix had 60 Vbeta and 13 Jbeta primers. Assay: immunoSEQ multiplex PCR; the TCRdb copy retains only in-frame clones and omits some. Of approximately 150,000 clones detected, roughly 76% appear once; the ten largest clones hold around 1.7%. Sequencing input: PBMCs. Every receptor here comes from a female donor in good health and CMV-seronegative.

The CDR3 DNA follows: TGTGCCATCAGTGAGTCCGGGACAACTAGCACAGATACGCAGTATTTT. This sequence encodes CAISESGTTSTDTQYF. The chain uses TRBV10-3 and TRBJ2-3, with D possibly matching TRBD1 (6 bases). This CDR3 is 16 amino acids long. CDR1 is ENHRY, CDR2 SYGVKD, per germline. V was clipped by 0 bases and J by 0 bases, with 10 bases between them.

This clone came up a few times. The CDR3 protein is CASSVGGGGAYNEQFF. DNA of the CDR3: TGTGCCAGCAGTGTGGGCGGCGGAGGCGCGTACAATGAGCAGTTCTTC. The V gene is TRBV2, the J gene TRBJ2-1, with D possibly matching TRBD2 (5 bases). The CDR3 is made up of 16 amino acids. Germline CDR1 reads SNHLY; CDR2 reads FYNNEI. With 4 bases removed from V and 4 bases from J, the gap between germline ends came to 17 bases.

Of note for this clone: In this CDR3 the conserved last residue, phenylalanine or tryptophan, is missing, so a read error is likely. The genes are TRBV2 and TRBJ2-7; no clear D gene. Trimming took off 6 bases at V and 4 bases at J, with 13 bases between the two ends. Germline assignment: CDR1 SNHLY and CDR2 FYNNEI. The CDR3 sequence is 13 residues long. CDR3 sequence: CASRIRVKYEQYL. The CDR3 DNA is TGTGCCAGCAGGATACGGGTTAAGTACGAGCAGTACCTC.

The chain employs TRBV19 and TRBJ1-4; D gene ambiguous. V was clipped by 5 bases and J by 3 bases, with 7 bases between them. The length of the CDR3 is 13 residues. Germline V gene sequence: CDR1 LNHDA, CDR2 SQIVND (reference sequence). The DNA of the CDR3 is TGTGCCAGTAGTCCGCGGTCTAATGAAAAACTGTTTTTT. Encoded protein: CASSPRSNEKLFF.

This clone was seen a few times. V and J are TRBV2 and TRBJ2-1; no definite D call. Germline CDR1 and CDR2: SNHLY and FYNNEI. The V end was cut by 6 bases, the J end by 4 bases, with 7 bases between. CDR3 length: 12 residues. CDR3 region: CASSGLYNEQFF. In nucleotides, the CDR3 is TGTGCCAGCAGCGGGTTATACAATGAGCAGTTCTTC.

The chain carries TRBV5-6 and TRBJ2-3; D is perhaps TRBD2 (6 bases). This CDR3 comprises 16 residues. Trimming removed 0 bases from V and 4 bases from J, with 15 bases in between. Germline V gene lookup returns CDR1 SGHDT and CDR2 YYEEEE. This CDR3 is CASSLERDSWADTQYF. DNA for the CDR3: TGTGCCAGCAGCTTGGAACGGGACTCATGGGCAGATACGCAGTATTTT.

Comment on this clone: The missing conserved phenylalanine or tryptophan at the end of this CDR3 makes a read error likely. The DNA is left out, because the CDR3 cannot be placed on it with certainty; the CDR3 is given as TCRdb lists it. The chain couples TRBV20-1 to TRBJ1-1. Termini included, the CDR3 measures 9 amino acids. CDR1 and CDR2 (germline): DFQATT, SNEGSKA (reference sequence). The CDR3 protein is CSASSGNPV.

The chain combines TRBV9 with TRBJ2-7; tentatively, D is TRBD2 (7 bases). The germline V gene has CDR1 SGDLS and CDR2 YYNGEE. Trimming shortened V by 4 bases and J by 2 bases, and 16 bases separated the two germline ends. The CDR3 is 15 amino acids. The CDR3 coding sequence is TGTGCCAGCAGCCCCCAGGGAGGGGGGACCTACGAGCAGTACTTC. Residues: CASSPQGGGTYEQYF.

The J gene is TRBJ1-5, the V gene TRBV12-5; D not resolved. The germline gives CDR1 LGHNT, CDR2 FRNRAP. The CDR3 runs 14 residues. Trimming removed 6 bases from V and 5 bases from J, with 14 bases in between. DNA for the CDR3: TGTGCTAGTGGGACTACAGAGCCCTATCAGCCCCAGCATTTT. This translates into CASGTTEPYQPQHF. Based on the CDR3 plus reference TRBV12-5 and TRBJ1-5, the full variable domain is DARVTQTPRHKVTEMGQEVTMRCQPILGHNTVFWYRQTMMQGLELLAYFRNRAPLDDSGMPKDRFSAEMPDATLATLKIQPSEPRDSAVYFCASGTTEPYQPQHFGDGTRLSIL.

In this sample, this clone turned up a few times. V gene TRBV6-1 combines with J gene TRBJ2-7, with no clear D. The V end was cut by 5 bases, the J end by 2 bases, with 10 bases between. Germline V lookup: CDR1 MNHNS, CDR2 SASEGT. This CDR3 has 13 amino acids. The CDR3 is CASSRVLTYEQYF. The CDR3 coding sequence is TGTGCCAGCAGTCGGGTATTGACCTACGAGCAGTACTTC.

The V call is TRBV6-5, the J call TRBJ2-7, with 9 bases that match TRBD1. Trimming cost V 6 bases and J 1 base; bases outside gene matches: 7. The CDR3 is made up of 15 amino acids. From germline, CDR1 is MNHEY and CDR2 SVGAGI. The chain's CDR3 is CASRPGQGNSYEQYF. CDR3 in DNA: TGTGCCAGCAGACCGGGACAGGGTAATTCCTACGAGCAGTACTTC.

This clone was observed a handful of times. The chain employs TRBV7-9 and TRBJ1-1; D perhaps matches TRBD1 (6 bases). The germline V gene has CDR1 SEHNR and CDR2 FQNEAQ (reference sequence). V was pared by 5 bases and J by 1 base, with 8 bases between. This CDR3 is built from 13 residues. Here the CDR3 DNA reads TGTGCCAGCAGCACGACAGGGAACACTGAAGCTTTCTTT. It specifies CASSTTGNTEAFF.

This clone was picked up one time. This chain connects TRBV27 to TRBJ1-2; a weak D match, TRBD1 (6 bases). In germline, CDR1 is MNHEY, CDR2 SMNVEV (reference sequence). Trimming left V 2 bases short and J 8 bases short, with 18 bases between. CDR3 length: 15 amino acids. DNA for the CDR3: TGTGCCAGCAGTTTAGTAGGGGGGGGCTCTCGGGGCTACACCTTC. It yields the protein CASSLVGGGSRGYTF.

This clone was recorded only once. At one of its ends the junction is not consistent with the germline gene, which may arise from a read error. This sequence joins TRBV19 and TRBJ1-2; D is uncertain. CDR1 and CDR2 (germline): LNHDA, SQIVND (reference sequence). The CDR3 is made up of 13 amino acids. The CDR3 DNA reads as TGTGCCAGTAGCCCGGCAGGTTTTCCTGGCTACCCCTTC. Its translation is CASSPAGFPGYPF.

The J gene is TRBJ1-2, the V gene TRBV19, with D uncertain. Trimming stripped 6 bases from V and 6 bases from J, with 11 bases between. Germline assignment: CDR1 LNHDA and CDR2 SQIVND (reference sequence). The CDR3 loop spans 12 amino acids. As DNA, the CDR3 is TGTGCCAGTAGGATCACCACAAATGGCTACACCTTC. It encodes CASRITTNGYTF.